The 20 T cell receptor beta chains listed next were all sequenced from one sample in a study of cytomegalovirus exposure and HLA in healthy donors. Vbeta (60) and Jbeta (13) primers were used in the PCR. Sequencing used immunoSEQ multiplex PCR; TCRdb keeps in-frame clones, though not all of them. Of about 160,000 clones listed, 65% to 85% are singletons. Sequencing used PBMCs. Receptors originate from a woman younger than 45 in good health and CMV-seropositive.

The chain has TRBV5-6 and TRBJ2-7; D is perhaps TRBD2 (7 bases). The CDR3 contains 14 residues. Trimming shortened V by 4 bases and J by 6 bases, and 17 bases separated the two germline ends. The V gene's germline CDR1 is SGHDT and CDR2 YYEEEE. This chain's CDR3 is CASSPAGGASEQYF. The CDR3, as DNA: TGTGCCAGCAGCCCGGCTGGGGGGGCGTCCGAGCAGTACTTC.

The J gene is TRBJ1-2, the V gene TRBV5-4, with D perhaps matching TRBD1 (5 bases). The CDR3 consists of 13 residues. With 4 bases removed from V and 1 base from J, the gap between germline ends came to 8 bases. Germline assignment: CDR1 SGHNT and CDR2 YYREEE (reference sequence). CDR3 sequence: CASSHGGNYGYTF. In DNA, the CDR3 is TGTGCCAGCAGCCACGGGGGTAACTATGGCTACACCTTC.

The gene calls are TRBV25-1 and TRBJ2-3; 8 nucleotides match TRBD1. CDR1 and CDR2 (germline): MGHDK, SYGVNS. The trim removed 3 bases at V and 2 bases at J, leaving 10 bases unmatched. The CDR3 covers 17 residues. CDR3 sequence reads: CASSDGPPGGTTDTQYF. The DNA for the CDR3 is TGTGCCAGCAGTGATGGGCCCCCAGGGGGCACCACAGATACGCAGTATTTT.

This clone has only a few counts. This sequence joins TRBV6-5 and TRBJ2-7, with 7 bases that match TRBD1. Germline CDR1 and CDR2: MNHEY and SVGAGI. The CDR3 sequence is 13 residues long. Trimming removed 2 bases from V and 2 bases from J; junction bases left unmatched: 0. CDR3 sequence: CASSYTGAYEQYF. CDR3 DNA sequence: TGTGCCAGCAGTTACACAGGGGCCTACGAGCAGTACTTC.

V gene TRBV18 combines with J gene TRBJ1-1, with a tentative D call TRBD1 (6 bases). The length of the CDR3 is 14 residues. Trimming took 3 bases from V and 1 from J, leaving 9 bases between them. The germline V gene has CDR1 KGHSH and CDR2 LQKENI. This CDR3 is CASSPLGQNTEAFF. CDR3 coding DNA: TGTGCCAGCTCACCCCTGGGACAGAACACTGAAGCTTTCTTT.

The CDR3 coding sequence is TGTGCCAGCAGCTTGGCCGCAGGGACTAGCGGGGTCGAGCAGTACTTC. This codes for CASSLAAGTSGVEQYF. The V gene is TRBV5-4, the J gene TRBJ2-7, with TRBD2 matching 13 bases. V was pared by 0 bases and J by 6 bases, with 6 bases of the junction left unmatched. The CDR3 loop spans 16 amino acids. Germline lookup yields CDR1 SGHNT and CDR2 YYREEE (reference sequence).

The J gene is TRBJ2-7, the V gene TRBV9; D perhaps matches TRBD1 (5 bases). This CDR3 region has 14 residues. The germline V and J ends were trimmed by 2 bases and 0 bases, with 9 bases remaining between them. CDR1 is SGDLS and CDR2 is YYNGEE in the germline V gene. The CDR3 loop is CASSVKDNSYEQYF. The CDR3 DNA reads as TGTGCCAGCAGCGTGAAGGACAACTCCTACGAGCAGTACTTC.

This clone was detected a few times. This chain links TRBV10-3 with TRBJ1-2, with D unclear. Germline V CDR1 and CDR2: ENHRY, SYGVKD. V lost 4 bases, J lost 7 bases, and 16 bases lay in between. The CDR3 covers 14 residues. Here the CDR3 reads CAISASGGAGGYTF. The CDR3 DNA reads TGTGCCATCAGTGCTTCTGGAGGTGCTGGTGGCTACACCTTC.

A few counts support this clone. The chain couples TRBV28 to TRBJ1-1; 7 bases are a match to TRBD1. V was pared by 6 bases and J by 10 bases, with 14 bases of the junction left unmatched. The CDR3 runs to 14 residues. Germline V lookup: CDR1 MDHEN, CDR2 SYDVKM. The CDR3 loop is CASRGPVEGARAFF. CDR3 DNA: TGTGCCAGCAGGGGGCCTGTGGAGGGGGCGCGAGCTTTCTTT.

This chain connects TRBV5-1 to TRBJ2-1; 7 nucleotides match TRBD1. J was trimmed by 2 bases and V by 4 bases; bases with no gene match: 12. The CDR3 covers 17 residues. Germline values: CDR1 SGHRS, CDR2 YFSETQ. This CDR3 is CASSGDSPYNTYNEQFF. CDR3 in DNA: TGCGCCAGCAGCGGGGACAGTCCCTACAACACCTACAATGAGCAGTTCTTC.

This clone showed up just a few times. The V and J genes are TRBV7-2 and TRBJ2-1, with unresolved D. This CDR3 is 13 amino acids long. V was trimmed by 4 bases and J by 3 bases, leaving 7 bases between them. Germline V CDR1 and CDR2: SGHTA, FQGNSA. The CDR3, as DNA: TGTGCCAGCAGCTCCGGGTTCTACAATGAGCAGTTCTTC. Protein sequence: CASSSGFYNEQFF.

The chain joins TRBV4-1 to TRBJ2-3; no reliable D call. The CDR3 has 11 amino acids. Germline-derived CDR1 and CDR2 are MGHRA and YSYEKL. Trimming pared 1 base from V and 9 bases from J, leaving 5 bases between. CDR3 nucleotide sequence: TGCGCCAGCAGCCAAGCACGGACGCAGTATTTT. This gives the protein CASSQARTQYF.

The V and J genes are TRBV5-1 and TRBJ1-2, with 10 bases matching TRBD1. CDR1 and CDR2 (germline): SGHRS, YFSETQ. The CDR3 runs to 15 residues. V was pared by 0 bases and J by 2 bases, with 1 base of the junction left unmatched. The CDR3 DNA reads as TGCGCCAGCAGCTTGGGACAGGGGGCCAACTATGGCTACACCTTC. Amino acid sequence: CASSLGQGANYGYTF. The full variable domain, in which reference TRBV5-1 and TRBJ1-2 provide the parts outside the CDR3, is KAGVTQTPRYLIKTRGQQVTLSCSPISGHRSVSWYQQTPGQGLQFLFEYFSETQRNKGNFPGRFSGRQFSNSRSEMNVSTLELGDSALYLCASSLGQGANYGYTFGSGTRLTVV.

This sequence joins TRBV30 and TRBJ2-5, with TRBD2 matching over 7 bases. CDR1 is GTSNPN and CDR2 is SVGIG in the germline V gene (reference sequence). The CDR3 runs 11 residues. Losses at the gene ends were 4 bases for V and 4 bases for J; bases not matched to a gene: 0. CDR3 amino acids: CAWTGGETQYF. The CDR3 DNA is TGTGCCTGGACGGGGGGAGAGACCCAGTACTTC. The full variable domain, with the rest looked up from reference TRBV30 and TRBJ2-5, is SQTIHQWPATLVQPVGSPLSLECTVEGTSNPNLYWYRQAAGRGLQLLFYSVGIGQISSEVPQNLSASRPQDRQFILSSKKLLLSDSGFYLCAWTGGETQYFGPGTRLLVL.

The CDR3 is CASSLEPPTRGEKLFF. The CDR3, as DNA: TGCGCCAGCAGCTTGGAACCGCCGACGAGAGGGGAAAAACTGTTTTTT. This chain links TRBV5-1 with TRBJ1-4, with unresolved D. The germline CDR1 and CDR2 sequences are SGHRS and YFSETQ. Trimming left V 0 bases short and J 8 bases short, with 17 bases between. This CDR3 is 16 amino acids long.

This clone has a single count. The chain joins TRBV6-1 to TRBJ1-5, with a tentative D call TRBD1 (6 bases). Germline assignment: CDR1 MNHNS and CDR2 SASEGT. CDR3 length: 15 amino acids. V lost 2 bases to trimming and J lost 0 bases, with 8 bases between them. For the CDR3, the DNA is TGTGCCAGCAGTGAACAGGGGTATAGCAATCAGCCCCAGCATTTT. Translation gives CASSEQGYSNQPQHF.

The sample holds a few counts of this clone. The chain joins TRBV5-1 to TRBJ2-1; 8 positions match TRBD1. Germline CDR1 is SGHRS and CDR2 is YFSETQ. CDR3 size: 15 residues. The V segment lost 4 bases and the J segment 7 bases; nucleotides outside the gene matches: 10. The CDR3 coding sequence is TGCGCCAGCAGCCCCCAGGGGGCGCAGGTTAATGAGCAGTTCTTC. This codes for CASSPQGAQVNEQFF.

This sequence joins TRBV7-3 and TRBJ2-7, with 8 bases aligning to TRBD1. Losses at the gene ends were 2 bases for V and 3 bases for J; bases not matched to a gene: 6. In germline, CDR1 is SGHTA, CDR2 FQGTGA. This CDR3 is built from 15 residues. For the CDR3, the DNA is TGTGCCAGCAGCTTAGTCTATGGACAGGGCTACGAGCAGTACTTC. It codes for CASSLVYGQGYEQYF.

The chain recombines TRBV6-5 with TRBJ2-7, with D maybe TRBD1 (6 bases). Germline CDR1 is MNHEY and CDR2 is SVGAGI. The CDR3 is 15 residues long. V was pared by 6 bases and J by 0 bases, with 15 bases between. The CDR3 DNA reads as TGTGCCAGCAGAAAGGACGGGACAAGCTCCTACGAGCAGTACTTC. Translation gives CASRKDGTSSYEQYF.

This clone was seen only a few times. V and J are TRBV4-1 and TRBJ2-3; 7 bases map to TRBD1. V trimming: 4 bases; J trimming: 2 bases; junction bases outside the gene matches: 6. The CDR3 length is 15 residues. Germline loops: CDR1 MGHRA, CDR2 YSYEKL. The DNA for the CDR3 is TGCGCCAGCAGCCCCGGGACAGTCCACACAGATACGCAGTATTTT. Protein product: CASSPGTVHTDTQYF.